Given below is one T cell receptor (beta chain) in context. This sample is part of a study of control samples from healthy donors and cancer patients. The CDR3 has 12 residues. Trimming at V came to 4 bases and at J to 5 bases, leaving 1 base not matched to a gene. The germline V gene encodes CDR1 MNHEY and CDR2 SMNVEV (reference sequence). Method: immunoSEQ multiplex PCR; TCRdb's copy keeps in-frame clones and lacks some. The sample consists of approximately 100,000 clones, about 89% of them appearing once. The V gene is TRBV27, the J gene TRBJ2-7, with TRBD1 matching over 8 bases. The origin of this receptor is a man aged 25 to 45 in good health. Input material: blood. CDR3 DNA: TGTGCCAGCAGTTCAGGGGGCAACGAGCAGTACTTC. Its translation is CASSSGGNEQYF.